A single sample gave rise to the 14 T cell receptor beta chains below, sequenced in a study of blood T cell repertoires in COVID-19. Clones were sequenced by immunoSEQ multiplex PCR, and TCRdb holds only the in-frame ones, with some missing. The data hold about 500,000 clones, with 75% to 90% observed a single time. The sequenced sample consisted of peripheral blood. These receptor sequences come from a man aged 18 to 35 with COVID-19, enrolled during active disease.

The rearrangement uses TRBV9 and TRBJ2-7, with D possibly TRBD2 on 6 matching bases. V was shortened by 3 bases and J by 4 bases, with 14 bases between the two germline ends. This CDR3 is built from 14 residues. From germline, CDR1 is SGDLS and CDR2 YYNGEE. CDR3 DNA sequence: TGTGCCAGCAGCGCTGGGACTTGGGGTTACGAGCAGTACTTC. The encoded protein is CASSAGTWGYEQYF.

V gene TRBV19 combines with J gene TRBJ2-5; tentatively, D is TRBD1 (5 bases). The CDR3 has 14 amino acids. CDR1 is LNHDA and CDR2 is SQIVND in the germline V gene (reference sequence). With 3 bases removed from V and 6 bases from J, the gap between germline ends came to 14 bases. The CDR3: CASSIGPQGQTQYF. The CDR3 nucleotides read TGTGCCAGTAGTATTGGGCCCCAGGGCCAGACCCAGTACTTC. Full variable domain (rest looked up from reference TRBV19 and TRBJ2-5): DGGITQSPKYLFRKEGQNVTLSCEQNLNHDAMYWYRQDPGQGLRLIYYSQIVNDFQKGDIAEGYSVSREKKESFPLTVTSAQKNPTAFYLCASSIGPQGQTQYFGPGTRLLVL.

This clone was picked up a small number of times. Here the CDR3 DNA reads TGTGCCAGCACTACCCGGGGACTAGAGGCCTACGAGCAGTACTTC. Protein product: CASTTRGLEAYEQYF. The V gene is TRBV27, the J gene TRBJ2-7, with TRBD2 matching 8 bases. V was clipped by 7 bases and J by 2 bases; unmatched bases: 10. This CDR3 has 15 amino acids. From germline, CDR1 is MNHEY and CDR2 SMNVEV (reference sequence).

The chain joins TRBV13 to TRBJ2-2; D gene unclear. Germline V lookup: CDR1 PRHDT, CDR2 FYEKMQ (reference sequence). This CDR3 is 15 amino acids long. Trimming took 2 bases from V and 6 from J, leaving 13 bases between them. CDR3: CASSLTDRFAGELFF. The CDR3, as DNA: TGTGCCAGCAGCTTAACTGATCGCTTCGCCGGGGAGCTGTTTTTT.

DNA of the CDR3: TGTGCCAGCAGCCCCACCGGGACTAGCGGGCCGGATTCGTTCTTC. It codes for CASSPTGTSGPDSFF. This chain links TRBV11-2 with TRBJ2-1; 12 bases are shared with TRBD2. V shed 5 bases and J 15 bases; nucleotides not matched to a gene: 14. CDR1 and CDR2 from the germline V gene are SGHAT and FQNNGV. There are 15 residues in the CDR3.

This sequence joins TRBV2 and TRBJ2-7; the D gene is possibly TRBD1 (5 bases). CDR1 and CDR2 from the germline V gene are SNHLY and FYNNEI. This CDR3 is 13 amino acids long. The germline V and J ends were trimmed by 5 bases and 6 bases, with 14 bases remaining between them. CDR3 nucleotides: TGTGCCAGCAGTTTACAGGTCCCGCGCGAGCAGTACTTC. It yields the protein CASSLQVPREQYF. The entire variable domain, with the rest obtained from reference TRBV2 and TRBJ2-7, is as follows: EPEVTQTPSHQVTQMGQEVILRCVPISNHLYFYWYRQILGQKVEFLVSFYNNEISEKSEIFDDQFSVERPDGSNFTLKIRSTKLEDSAMYFCASSLQVPREQYFGPGTRLTVT.

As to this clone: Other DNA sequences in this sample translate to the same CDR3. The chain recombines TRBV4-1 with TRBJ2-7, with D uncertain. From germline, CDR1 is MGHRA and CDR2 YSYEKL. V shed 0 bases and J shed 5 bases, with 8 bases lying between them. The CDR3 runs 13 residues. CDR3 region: CASSQDPRDEQYF. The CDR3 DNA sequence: TGCGCCAGCAGCCAAGACCCCCGGGACGAGCAGTACTTC.

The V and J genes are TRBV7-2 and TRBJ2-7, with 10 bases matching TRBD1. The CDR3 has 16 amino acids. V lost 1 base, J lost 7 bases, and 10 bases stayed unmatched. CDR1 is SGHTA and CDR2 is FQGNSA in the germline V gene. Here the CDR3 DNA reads TGTGCCAGCAGCTTAGGGGCCGGGACAGGGGTACGTGAGCAGTACTTC. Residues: CASSLGAGTGVREQYF.

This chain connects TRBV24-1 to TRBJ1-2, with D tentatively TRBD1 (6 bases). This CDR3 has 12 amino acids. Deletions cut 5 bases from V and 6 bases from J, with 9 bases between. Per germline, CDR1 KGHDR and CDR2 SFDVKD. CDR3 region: CATSGGHDGYTF. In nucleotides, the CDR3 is TGTGCCACCAGTGGGGGGCACGATGGCTACACCTTC.

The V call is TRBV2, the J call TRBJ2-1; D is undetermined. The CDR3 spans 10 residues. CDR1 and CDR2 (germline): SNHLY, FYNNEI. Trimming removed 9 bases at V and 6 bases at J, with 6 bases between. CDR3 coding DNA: TGTGCCAGTCAATCCAATGAGCAGTTCTTC. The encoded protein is CASQSNEQFF.

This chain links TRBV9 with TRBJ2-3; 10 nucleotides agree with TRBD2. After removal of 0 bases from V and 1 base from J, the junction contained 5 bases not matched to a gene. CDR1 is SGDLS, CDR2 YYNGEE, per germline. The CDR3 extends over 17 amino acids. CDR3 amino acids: CASSVGGLARGTDTQYF. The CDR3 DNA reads TGTGCCAGCAGCGTAGGGGGACTAGCGAGAGGCACAGATACGCAGTATTTT.

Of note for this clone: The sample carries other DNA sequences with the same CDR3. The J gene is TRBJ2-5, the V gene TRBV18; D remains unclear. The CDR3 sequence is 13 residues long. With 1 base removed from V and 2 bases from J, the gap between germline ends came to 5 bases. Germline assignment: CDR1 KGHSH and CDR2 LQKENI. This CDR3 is CASSPREQETQYF. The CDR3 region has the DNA TGTGCCAGCTCACCACGAGAACAAGAGACCCAGTACTTC.

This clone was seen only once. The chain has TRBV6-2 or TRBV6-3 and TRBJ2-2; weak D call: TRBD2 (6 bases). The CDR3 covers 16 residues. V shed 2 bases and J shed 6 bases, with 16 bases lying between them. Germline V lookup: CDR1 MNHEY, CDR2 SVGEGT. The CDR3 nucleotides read TGTGCCAGCAGTTACCCACCGGGACTCCCTCCCGGGGAGCTGTTTTTT. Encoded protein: CASSYPPGLPPGELFF.

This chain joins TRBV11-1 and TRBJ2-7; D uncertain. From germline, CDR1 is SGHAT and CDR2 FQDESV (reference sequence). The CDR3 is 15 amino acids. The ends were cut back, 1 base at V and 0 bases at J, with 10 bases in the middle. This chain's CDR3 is CASSLGPRSSYEQYF. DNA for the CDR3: TGTGCCAGCAGCTTAGGCCCTAGGAGCTCCTACGAGCAGTACTTC.